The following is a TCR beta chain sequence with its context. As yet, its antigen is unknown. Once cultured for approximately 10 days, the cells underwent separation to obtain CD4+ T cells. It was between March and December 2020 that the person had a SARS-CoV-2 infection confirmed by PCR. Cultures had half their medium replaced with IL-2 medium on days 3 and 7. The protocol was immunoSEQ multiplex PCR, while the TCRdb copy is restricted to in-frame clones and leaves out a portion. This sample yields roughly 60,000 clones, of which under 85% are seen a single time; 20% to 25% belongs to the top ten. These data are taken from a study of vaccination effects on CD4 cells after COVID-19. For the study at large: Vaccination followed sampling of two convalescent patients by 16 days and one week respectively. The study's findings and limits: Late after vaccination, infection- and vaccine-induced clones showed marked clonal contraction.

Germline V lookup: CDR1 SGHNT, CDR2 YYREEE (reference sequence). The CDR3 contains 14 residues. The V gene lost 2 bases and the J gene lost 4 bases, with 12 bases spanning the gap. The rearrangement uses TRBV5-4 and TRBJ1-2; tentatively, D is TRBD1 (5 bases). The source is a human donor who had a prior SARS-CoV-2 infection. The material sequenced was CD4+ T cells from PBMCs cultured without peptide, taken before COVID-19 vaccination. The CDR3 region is CASSLGVRSYGYTF. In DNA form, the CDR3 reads TGTGCCAGCAGCTTAGGGGTGCGAAGCTATGGCTACACCTTC.